The rows below give T cell receptor beta chains drawn from one sample of a study of T cell repertoires in aging, cancer and after chemotherapy. TCRdb independently ran MiXCR on the multiplex PCR reads; one entry per CDR3 protein. The table shows about 860 distinct CDR3 sequences, with more than 25% occurring only once. Specimen: blood. Receptor source: a human donor with a blood cancer. CDR3s include the opening cysteine and the closing phenylalanine or tryptophan. A D gene is named only where the DNA matches it firmly. The size field is filled for only some rows; it gives once, few, many or a size class.

clone_size: -
d_call: -
v_call: TRBV4-2
j_call: TRBJ2-6
cdr3_aa: CASSQDDGSGANVLTF
cdr3_nt: TGTGCCAGCAGCCAAGATGACGGCTCTGGGGCCAACGTCCTGACTTTC

clone_size: medium-sized
d_call: -
v_call: TRBV18
j_call: TRBJ1-6
cdr3_aa: CASSPTQGNSPLHF
cdr3_nt: TGTGCCAGCTCACCAACACAGGGAAATTCACCCCTCCACTTT

clone_size: medium-sized
d_call: -
v_call: TRBV15
j_call: TRBJ1-2
cdr3_aa: CATSSILVNYGYTF
cdr3_nt: TGTGCCACCAGCAGCATACTTGTTAACTATGGCTACACCTTC

clone_size: medium-sized
d_call: -
v_call: TRBV24-1
j_call: TRBJ2-3
cdr3_aa: CATSGTVGTDTQYF
cdr3_nt: TGTGCCACCAGTGGCACGGTTGGCACAGATACGCAGTATTTT

clone_size: -
d_call: TRBD2
v_call: TRBV27
j_call: TRBJ2-7
cdr3_aa: CASSFSGSGSQWEQYF
cdr3_nt: TGTGCCAGCAGTTTCTCGGGTAGCGGGAGCCAGTGGGAGCAGTACTTC

clone_size: -
d_call: TRBD2
v_call: TRBV19
j_call: TRBJ2-1
cdr3_aa: CASSTSVAGGPNNEQFF
cdr3_nt: TGTGCCAGTAGTACGTCGGTAGCGGGGGGACCTAACAATGAGCAGTTCTTC

clone_size: large
d_call: -
v_call: TRBV27
j_call: TRBJ2-6
cdr3_aa: CASSWGANVLTF
cdr3_nt: TGTGCCAGCAGTTGGGGGGCCAACGTCCTGACTTTC

clone_size: large
d_call: TRBD2
v_call: TRBV6-1
j_call: TRBJ2-5
cdr3_aa: CASSVVGGETQYF
cdr3_nt: TGTGCCAGCAGTGTCGTCGGGGGGGAGACCCAGTACTTC

clone_size: large
d_call: TRBD1
v_call: TRBV6-5
j_call: TRBJ2-7
cdr3_aa: CASSPTGGAYEQYF
cdr3_nt: TGTGCCAGCAGTCCGACAGGGGGGGCCTACGAGCAGTACTTC

clone_size: -
d_call: TRBD1
v_call: TRBV11-1
j_call: TRBJ2-1
cdr3_aa: CASSPNRGPTHEQFF
cdr3_nt: TGTGCCAGCAGCCCTAACAGGGGGCCGACCCATGAGCAGTTCTTC

clone_size: -
d_call: TRBD1
v_call: TRBV18
j_call: TRBJ1-1
cdr3_aa: CASLRGQGDTEAFF
cdr3_nt: TGTGCCAGCTTGCGGGGACAGGGGGACACTGAAGCTTTCTTT

clone_size: large
d_call: TRBD2
v_call: TRBV29-1
j_call: TRBJ2-3
cdr3_aa: CSVELLGLAREDTQYF
cdr3_nt: TGCAGCGTTGAATTGCTGGGACTAGCGAGGGAAGATACGCAGTATTTT

clone_size: few
d_call: -
v_call: TRBV12-3/TRBV12-4
j_call: TRBJ2-3
cdr3_aa: CASTPGRGGTDTQYF
cdr3_nt: TGTGCCAGCACCCCCGGCCGAGGGGGGACAGATACGCAGTATTTT

clone_size: -
d_call: -
v_call: TRBV7-9
j_call: TRBJ2-7
cdr3_aa: CASSGMDGQYF
cdr3_nt: TGTGCCAGCAGCGGAATGGACGGGCAGTACTTC

clone_size: large
d_call: -
v_call: TRBV29-1
j_call: TRBJ2-1
cdr3_aa: CSVDRPSPSYNEQFF
cdr3_nt: TGCAGCGTTGACCGGCCGAGCCCCTCCTACAATGAGCAGTTCTTC

clone_size: large
d_call: -
v_call: TRBV6-6
j_call: TRBJ2-2
cdr3_aa: CASSFALWRGGVAGELFF
cdr3_nt: TGTGCCAGCAGTTTCGCATTATGGAGGGGTGGTGTGGCCGGGGAGCTGTTTTTT

clone_size: few
d_call: TRBD1
v_call: TRBV20-1
j_call: TRBJ2-3
cdr3_aa: CSAFTTGASTDTQYF
cdr3_nt: TGCAGTGCTTTCACTACAGGGGCTAGCACAGATACGCAGTATTTT

clone_size: medium-sized
d_call: -
v_call: TRBV6-2/TRBV6-3
j_call: TRBJ2-6
cdr3_aa: CASSRGAGTSGANVLTF
cdr3_nt: TGTGCCAGCAGCCGAGGGGCAGGGACCTCTGGGGCCAACGTCCTGACTTTC

clone_size: large
d_call: -
v_call: TRBV30
j_call: TRBJ1-2
cdr3_aa: CAWSVRSRIYYGYTF
cdr3_nt: TGTGCCTGGAGTGTAAGGTCGAGGATCTACTATGGCTACACCTTC

clone_size: -
d_call: TRBD2
v_call: TRBV4-1
j_call: TRBJ2-1
cdr3_aa: CASSPRRTSGNNEQFF
cdr3_nt: TGCGCCAGCAGCCCCCGGCGGACTAGCGGGAACAATGAGCAGTTCTTC

clone_size: few
d_call: TRBD1
v_call: TRBV12-3/TRBV12-4
j_call: TRBJ1-2
cdr3_aa: CASSLYRDSIFNYGYTF
cdr3_nt: TGTGCCAGCAGTTTGTACCGGGACAGCATCTTTAACTATGGCTACACCTTC

clone_size: large
d_call: -
v_call: TRBV6-5
j_call: TRBJ2-3
cdr3_aa: CASSPWGWGQKEDTQYF
cdr3_nt: TGTGCCAGCAGCCCCTGGGGGTGGGGGCAGAAGGAAGATACGCAGTATTTT

clone_size: large
d_call: TRBD1
v_call: TRBV30
j_call: TRBJ2-5
cdr3_aa: CAWSPAQGVRETQYF
cdr3_nt: TGTGCCTGGAGCCCGGCACAGGGGGTAAGGGAGACCCAGTACTTC

clone_size: -
d_call: TRBD1
v_call: TRBV7-9
j_call: TRBJ1-1
cdr3_aa: CASSRGDRSLAFF
cdr3_nt: TGTGCCAGCAGCCGGGGGGACAGGTCGCTAGCTTTCTTT

clone_size: few
d_call: TRBD1
v_call: TRBV6-2/TRBV6-3
j_call: TRBJ1-1
cdr3_aa: CASSTPGQGTEAFF
cdr3_nt: TGTGCCAGCAGTACACCGGGACAGGGCACTGAAGCTTTCTTT

clone_size: -
d_call: TRBD1
v_call: TRBV4-2
j_call: TRBJ2-1
cdr3_aa: CASSQDRGSNEQFF
cdr3_nt: TGTGCCAGCAGCCAAGACAGGGGGAGTAATGAGCAGTTCTTC

clone_size: large
d_call: -
v_call: TRBV13
j_call: TRBJ2-1
cdr3_aa: CASSLVGSGRNEQFF
cdr3_nt: TGTGCCAGCAGCTTAGTAGGGTCGGGGAGGAATGAGCAGTTCTTC

clone_size: few
d_call: -
v_call: TRBV19
j_call: TRBJ1-5
cdr3_aa: CASREGQIVQPQHF
cdr3_nt: TGTGCCAGTAGGGAAGGACAGATAGTTCAGCCCCAGCATTTT

clone_size: few
d_call: TRBD2
v_call: TRBV7-2
j_call: TRBJ2-1
cdr3_aa: CASSLARGGGADNEQFF
cdr3_nt: TGTGCCAGCAGCTTAGCCCGCGGCGGGGGGGCAGACAATGAGCAGTTCTTC

clone_size: medium-sized
d_call: TRBD1
v_call: TRBV5-6
j_call: TRBJ2-3
cdr3_aa: CASSSNTGGYSEATQYF
cdr3_nt: TGTGCCAGCAGCTCTAATACAGGGGGCTACTCAGAAGCTACGCAGTATTTT

clone_size: large
d_call: TRBD1
v_call: TRBV19
j_call: TRBJ2-2
cdr3_aa: CASSIEGDRSTGELFF
cdr3_nt: TGTGCCAGTAGTATAGAGGGGGACAGGAGCACCGGGGAGCTGTTTTTT

clone_size: few
d_call: -
v_call: TRBV6-1
j_call: TRBJ1-5
cdr3_aa: CASSPSGPHQPQHF
cdr3_nt: TGTGCCAGCAGCCCGAGCGGCCCTCATCAGCCCCAGCATTTT

clone_size: once
d_call: TRBD1
v_call: TRBV29-1
j_call: TRBJ2-1
cdr3_aa: CSVGTGKNYNEQFF
cdr3_nt: TGCAGCGTGGGGACAGGGAAGAACTACAATGAGCAGTTCTTC

clone_size: few
d_call: -
v_call: TRBV18
j_call: TRBJ2-7
cdr3_aa: CASSPTLQDHEQYF
cdr3_nt: TGTGCCAGCTCACCTACCCTCCAGGACCACGAGCAGTACTTC

clone_size: -
d_call: TRBD1
v_call: TRBV20-1
j_call: TRBJ1-5
cdr3_aa: CSARGDRVHNQPQHF
cdr3_nt: TGCAGTGCTAGAGGGGACAGGGTGCACAATCAGCCCCAGCATTTT

clone_size: medium-sized
d_call: -
v_call: TRBV18
j_call: TRBJ2-1
cdr3_aa: CASSPVTGYNEQFF
cdr3_nt: TGTGCCAGCTCACCGGTTACAGGGTACAATGAGCAGTTCTTC

clone_size: large
d_call: TRBD1
v_call: TRBV12-3/TRBV12-4
j_call: TRBJ2-1
cdr3_aa: CASSPDRGRQFF
cdr3_nt: TGTGCCAGCAGCCCGGACAGGGGGCGCCAGTTCTTC

clone_size: -
d_call: -
v_call: TRBV20-1
j_call: TRBJ2-5
cdr3_aa: CSASDLGEETQYF
cdr3_nt: TGCAGTGCTAGTGATCTCGGCGAAGAGACCCAGTACTTC

clone_size: -
d_call: -
v_call: TRBV20-1
j_call: TRBJ2-2
cdr3_aa: CSATVGGEVTGELFF
cdr3_nt: TGCAGTGCCACGGTGGGGGGCGAGGTCACCGGGGAGCTGTTTTTT

clone_size: -
d_call: -
v_call: TRBV11-2
j_call: TRBJ2-7
cdr3_aa: CASSLGQRASYEQYF
cdr3_nt: TGTGCCAGCAGCTTGGGCCAGCGGGCGTCCTACGAGCAGTACTTC

clone_size: few
d_call: TRBD1
v_call: TRBV7-2
j_call: TRBJ2-1
cdr3_aa: CASSKTGGAGEQFF
cdr3_nt: TGTGCCAGCAGCAAAACAGGGGGCGCGGGCGAGCAGTTCTTC